This T cell receptor (beta chain) originates from a study of T cell repertoires in cytomegalovirus infection. The wider study: Public signatures in TCR beta pointed to CMV infection and matching HLA type.

This CDR3 is built from 15 residues. V shed 0 bases, J shed 4 bases, and the junction held 5 bases outside the gene matches. Germline assignment: CDR1 LGHNA and CDR2 YSLEER. Regarding the study as a whole: Carriers of CMV and the relevant HLA type were discriminated by public TCR beta frequency. Dominating the ex vivo response were HLA-C-restricted CMV-specific TCR beta clonotypes.

Each CDR3 protein is one row after TCRdb ran MiXCR on the reads. The sample yields more than 400,000 distinct CDR3 sequences, more than 20% seen once. Of note for this clonotype: Its antigen is still unknown.

Sequenced material: PBMCs. This sequence was found in a human donor in good health (CMV status not recorded). Some clones in this sample may be carry-over from other donors' samples. This chain links TRBV4-3 with TRBJ2-5, with 7 positions matching TRBD2. Here the CDR3 DNA reads TGCGCCAGCAGCCAAGAATGGGGGAGGGTAGAGACCCAGTACTTC. It specifies CASSQEWGRVETQYF.